The subject of this entry is one TCR beta chain. This receptor's antigen is unknown. At one of its ends the junction is not consistent with the germline gene, which may arise from a read error. These data originate in a study of T-cell reconstitution after alpha-beta-depleted transplantation in children (dated by TCRdb to the mid-2010s). Regarding the complete study: Using TCR repertoire profiling, the study quantitatively followed how T-cell immune reconstitution unfolded in children after TCRalphabeta/CD19-depleted allogeneic hematopoietic cell transplantation.

Library method: PCR. Data came from an Illumina HiSeq 2500. TCR library preparation used molecular barcoding, with unique molecular identifiers applied to normalize quantification of the TCRbeta repertoire. Clones were called with MiXCR by TCRdb after fastp trimmed the public reads at Q25, and only in-frame beta chains were retained. Duplicate CDR3 protein sequences are folded into a single record with the most common DNA and genes. Present in this sample are roughly 200,000 distinct CDR3 sequences, roughly a tenth of which were seen just once. Of the sample, over 5% falls within the top ten clones. The specimen comprised PBMCs from the stem cell graft donor, sampled from the stem cell graft. This TCR came from a human donor who donated a stem cell graft to a child with acute lymphoblastic leukemia.

The DNA reads as follows: TGTGCCTGCAGCCAAGAGGGACAGCTGAACACTGAAGCTTTCTTT. Translation gives CACSQEGQLNTEAFF. Here the chain combines TRBV3-1 and TRBJ1-1, and 7 junction bases match TRBD1. The CDR1 and CDR2 encoded by the germline V gene (reference sequence) are LGHDT and YNNKEL. The CDR3 has 15 amino acids, counting the end cysteine and phenylalanine. The entry retains the CDR3 DNA only, 45 bases that are in frame from base 1.